Listed below are T cell receptor beta chains from one sample, sequenced in a study of identifying expanded T cells in peripheral blood. Measured with immunoSEQ multiplex PCR; TCRdb has only the in-frame clones, and not every one. The sample yields about 98,000 clones, approximately 90% seen once. Sample: blood. These receptors were obtained from a person aged 18 to 75 in good health. Both conserved end residues are part of each CDR3. A D gene is named only where the DNA matches it firmly. The size entry is marked missing in some rows and otherwise reads once, few, many or a size class.

d_call: -
clone_size: -
v_call: TRBV7-9
j_call: TRBJ2-7
cdr3_nt: TGTGCCAGCAGCTTACGGTCGGGAAGCTCCTACGAGCAGTACTTC
cdr3_aa: CASSLRSGSSYEQYF

d_call: TRBD1
clone_size: -
v_call: TRBV5-8
j_call: TRBJ2-3
cdr3_nt: TGTGCCAGCAGCCTGGACAGGGGAACAGATACGCAGTATTTT
cdr3_aa: CASSLDRGTDTQYF

d_call: -
clone_size: once
v_call: TRBV10-1
j_call: TRBJ2-7
cdr3_nt: TGCGCCAGCGAGGGGCAGGGATTTAAATACGAGCAGTACTTC
cdr3_aa: CASEGQGFKYEQYF

d_call: -
clone_size: once
v_call: TRBV6-6
j_call: TRBJ2-6
cdr3_nt: TGTGCCAGCAGAGGGCGAATCGCGTTTGGGGCCAACGTCCTGACTTTC
cdr3_aa: CASRGRIAFGANVLTF

d_call: -
clone_size: -
v_call: TRBV12-5
j_call: TRBJ2-7
cdr3_nt: TGTGCTAGTGCGCGGGGGACAGGAGGCCACGAGCAGTACTTC
cdr3_aa: CASARGTGGHEQYF

d_call: -
clone_size: -
v_call: TRBV6-4
j_call: TRBJ1-6
cdr3_nt: TGTGCCAGCAGTGACAGGAATAATTCACCCCTCCACTTT
cdr3_aa: CASSDRNNSPLHF

d_call: -
clone_size: -
v_call: TRBV10-3
j_call: TRBJ2-2
cdr3_nt: TGTGCCATCAGCAGCGCCACCGGGGAGCTGTTTTTT
cdr3_aa: CAISSATGELFF

d_call: -
clone_size: -
v_call: TRBV28
j_call: TRBJ2-5
cdr3_nt: TGTGCCAGCAGTTTTTGGGGAGAACAAGAGACCCAGTACTTC
cdr3_aa: CASSFWGEQETQYF

d_call: -
clone_size: -
v_call: TRBV9
j_call: TRBJ2-5
cdr3_nt: TGTGCCAGCAGCACCGACAGGGGAGGGGAGACCCAGTACTTC
cdr3_aa: CASSTDRGGETQYF

d_call: TRBD1
clone_size: -
v_call: TRBV7-8
j_call: TRBJ1-4
cdr3_nt: TGTGCCAGCAGCTGGACACCGGGACAGGGCGGTGAAAAACTGTTTTTT
cdr3_aa: CASSWTPGQGGEKLFF

d_call: -
clone_size: few
v_call: TRBV21-1
j_call: TRBJ2-7
cdr3_nt: TGTGCCAGCAACGCAAAACCAGGGTGTAGTTACGAGCAGTACTTC
cdr3_aa: CASNAKPGCSYEQYF

d_call: -
clone_size: -
v_call: TRBV13
j_call: TRBJ1-1
cdr3_nt: TGTGCCAGCAGCATCCGGATGAACACTGAAGCTTTCTTT
cdr3_aa: CASSIRMNTEAFF

d_call: -
clone_size: few
v_call: TRBV20-1
j_call: TRBJ1-2
cdr3_nt: TGCAGTGCTACCACACGCTATGGCTACACCTTC
cdr3_aa: CSATTRYGYTF

d_call: TRBD1
clone_size: -
v_call: TRBV19
j_call: TRBJ2-1
cdr3_nt: TGTGCCAGTAAAGGGCCAGACTGGGACAGGGGACCCTTGCCCTACAATGAGCAGTTCTTC
cdr3_aa: CASKGPDWDRGPLPYNEQFF

d_call: TRBD1
clone_size: -
v_call: TRBV5-1
j_call: TRBJ2-5
cdr3_nt: TGCGCCAGCAGCTTTAGTCCTTCCGGGACAGGCGGTCGGGCCCAGTACTTC
cdr3_aa: CASSFSPSGTGGRAQYF

d_call: TRBD1
clone_size: -
v_call: TRBV9
j_call: TRBJ2-7
cdr3_nt: TGTGCCAGCAGCTCGGACAGGGTCTACGAGCAGTACTTC
cdr3_aa: CASSSDRVYEQYF

d_call: -
clone_size: -
v_call: TRBV2
j_call: TRBJ2-5
cdr3_nt: TGTGCCAGCAAAATGGGGGGCGCCGAAGAGACCCAGTACTTC
cdr3_aa: CASKMGGAEETQYF

d_call: -
clone_size: few
v_call: TRBV18
j_call: TRBJ1-6
cdr3_nt: TGTGCCAGCTCACCACTGTTTATACAGGGTAATTCACCCCTCCACTTT
cdr3_aa: CASSPLFIQGNSPLHF

d_call: TRBD2
clone_size: -
v_call: TRBV27
j_call: TRBJ2-7
cdr3_nt: TGTGCCAGCAGTTCCGGACTAGCGGGACCCGCCTACGAGCAGTACTTC
cdr3_aa: CASSSGLAGPAYEQYF

d_call: -
clone_size: -
v_call: TRBV23-1
j_call: TRBJ2-7
cdr3_nt: TGCGCCAGCAGTCATCCCTTCTACGAGCAGTACTTC
cdr3_aa: CASSHPFYEQYF

d_call: -
clone_size: few
v_call: TRBV18
j_call: TRBJ1-2
cdr3_nt: TGTGCCAGCTCACTTGATCAGGGACGTGGCTACACCTTC
cdr3_aa: CASSLDQGRGYTF

d_call: TRBD1
clone_size: -
v_call: TRBV9
j_call: TRBJ1-1
cdr3_nt: TGTGCCAGCAGCGCCAAAGGACAGGCTCAAGGCACTGAAGCTTTCTTT
cdr3_aa: CASSAKGQAQGTEAFF

d_call: TRBD1
clone_size: -
v_call: TRBV7-9
j_call: TRBJ2-2
cdr3_nt: TGTGCCAGCAGTTCGGGACAGAAGTCGAACACCGGGGAGCTGTTTTTT
cdr3_aa: CASSSGQKSNTGELFF

d_call: -
clone_size: few
v_call: TRBV4-2
j_call: TRBJ1-5
cdr3_nt: TGTGCCAGCAGCCAAGTATACAGCAATCAGCCCCAGCATTTT
cdr3_aa: CASSQVYSNQPQHF

d_call: -
clone_size: once
v_call: TRBV20-1
j_call: TRBJ2-7
cdr3_nt: TGCAGTGCTAGCTCTCCTCTCGAGCAGTACTTC
cdr3_aa: CSASSPLEQYF